This T cell receptor (beta chain) derives from a study of blood T cell repertoires in COVID-19 (dated by TCRdb to 2018 to 2021). Regarding the complete study: Collaborator samples came from the United States, Italy and Spain and covered acute and convalescent phases of COVID-19. Where available, HLA class I and class II types were obtained from metadata supplied by the sample provider rather than from assay-based typing. The sample metadata nearly always contained a de-identified subject ID, COVID-19 status, age in years and sex. The prospective study material was composed of cDNA or gDNA derived from T cells, B-cell-depleted T cells, or PBMCs. The repertoires were released in a freely available public database intended as a resource for research on the immune response to SARS-CoV-2. The samples were drawn from the first 160 participants of the ongoing ImmuneRACE study and from 1,254 subjects provided by 6 global collaborators. Subjects who had been exposed to COVID-19, were actively infected with it, or had recovered from it provided the deeply sampled blood TCRbeta repertoires that made up the dataset.

The research as a whole found: Clinical and demographic metadata were provided uncurated, with the amount varying by source and participant.

Whole blood was collected in K2EDTA tubes by collaborating institutions according to the institutions' own protocols. For TCRbeta analysis, collaborator samples were shipped as frozen whole blood, as isolated PBMCs, or as DNA extracted from either sample type. TCRbeta CDR3 regions were amplified from genomic DNA by means of the immunoSEQ Assay, a bias-controlled multiplex PCR. As for how the authors treated the data: Within the assay, amplification of reference gene primers was used to estimate how many nucleated cells each sample contained. To quantify the absolute abundance of each unique TCRbeta CDR3 rearrangement, sequence reads were collapsed and filtered. For each sample, productive Simpson clonality was calculated by taking the square root of Simpson's diversity index across productive rearrangements. The immuneACCESS repertoire file appears here via TCRdb, limited to in-frame rearrangements. These files lack a portion of the clones; in checked studies, under half of the deficit traces to unresolved V genes, and the cause of the others is not known. The V and J calls and the clone size are those of that table, but D and trimming were determined from the DNA. For this sample the table gives approximately 300,000 clones, of which roughly 87% were detected only once. More than 2% of the sample is held by the ten biggest clonotypes.

The germline V gene (reference sequence) provides CDR1 SGHNT and CDR2 YYREEE. There are 17 amino acids in the CDR3, from cysteine to phenylalanine inclusive. Of all the DNA, just the CDR3 is kept, 51 bases in frame from base 1. V is pruned by 4 bases and J by 7 bases, leaving 11 bases of the junction without a gene match. As regards this clone: No antigen is known for it. No much larger clone exists at a distance of one base, and base qualities are not known.

The clonotype comes from a man aged 18 to 29 with active or convalescent COVID-19. The chain employs TRBV5-4 and TRBJ1-4; 12 central nucleotides agree with TRBD1. The specimen was peripheral blood. This receptor carries the CDR3 CASSNRDRGPLGEKLFF. Here is the DNA: TGTGCCAGCAGCAACCGGGACAGGGGGCCCTTGGGTGAAAAACTGTTTTTT.